This paragraph reports one T cell receptor beta chain. The table lists this clonotype with many counts. The clone's antigen remains unknown. Base qualities are not provided; no much larger clone lies one nucleotide away. V is pared back by 3 bases and J by 1 base, with 15 bases lying between the germline termini. The CDR3 goes from the cysteine to the phenylalanine over 15 residues. Just CDR3 DNA is preserved here, 45 bases in frame from base 1. Taken from the germline V gene (reference sequence), the CDR1 and CDR2 loops are DFQATT and SNEGSKA. Flow cytometry had shown CD8+CD57+ cell expansion in the patients selected for sequencing. Every patient had a diagnosis of severe acquired aplastic anemia based on International Study of Aplastic Anemia and Agranulocytosis and Camitta criteria. No patient had received any therapy when blood was sampled. In this study, sorted CD4+ and CD8+ T cells from the blood of healthy subjects and of severe aplastic anemia patients had their TCR repertoires deep-sequenced. Patients were enrolled in the USA under clinicaltrials.gov protocols 00001620, 01623167, 00001397, 00071045, 00081523 and 00961064. Ficoll-Paque density gradient centrifugation was used to isolate peripheral blood mononuclear cells. CD4+ and CD8+ T cells were sorted by FACS or magnetic beads before DNA extraction.

These data originate in a study of CD8+CD57+ T cells in acquired aplastic anemia (dated by TCRdb to the late 2010s). For the wider study: On average, sorted CD4+ and CD8+ cells yielded around 3.4 ug of extracted DNA, with a range of roughly 0.18 to 30 ug. CD8+CD57+ expansion was defined as frequency above the mean frequency observed in healthy subjects. The full study reports these points: Although under 35 CD8+ CDR3 sequences were shared by patients and controls, these sequences appeared highly expressed in patients and within the immunodominant clones of patients. CD8+ Simpson's diversity did not differ significantly between patients and healthy controls (P=0.060).

TCR beta VDJ combination and CDR3 sequence profiling used genomic DNA as the template. TCR repertoire sequencing was run on an Illumina HiSeq 2000. From the authors' description of their analysis: Repertoire assessment relied on Simpson's diversity index, CDR3 size and DJ length profiles, and TRBV/TRBJ rearrangement plots. The most abundant DNA sequence in the deep sequencing data was defined as the immunodominant clone. CDR3 amino acid sequences were screened for sharing across subjects and were compared with published repertoires and the VDJdb database. TCRdb's own reprocessing of the public reads used fastp at Q25 and MiXCR and kept productive beta chains. For every CDR3 protein sequence, its rows merge into one entry that carries the most common genes and DNA. In this record, the V and J calls reflect TCRdb's handling and not the investigators' own analysis. This sample has about 160,000 distinct CDR3 sequences in its table, and roughly 43% of those were observed once. The ten largest account for approximately 3% of the sample.

This TCR was recovered from a human donor with aplastic anemia. The specimen sequenced was sorted CD4+, CD8+, or CD8+CD57+ T cells (not recorded which) from PBMCs. The rearrangement joined TRBV20-1 to TRBJ2-5; the D gene may be TRBD1 or TRBD2, since each aligns over 5 bases. Here the CDR3 is given as CSASGLAGLQETQYF. The bases are TGCAGTGCTAGCGGGCTAGCAGGGCTCCAAGAGACCCAGTACTTC.